Described below is a single T cell receptor (beta chain) sequence and its context. This sample was taken from a study of shared clonotypes between healthy human individuals. Using immunoSEQ multiplex PCR, the repertoire was profiled, and TCRdb retains in-frame clones only, with some absent. Among around 1.6 million clones listed, roughly 98% were seen once. V shed 3 bases, J shed 2 bases, and the junction held 9 bases outside the gene matches. The CDR3 runs to 15 residues. Germline V lookup: CDR1 GTSNPN, CDR2 SVGIG (reference sequence). This sequence joins TRBV30 and TRBJ2-7, with 8 bases lining up with TRBD2. The sequencing input was naive CD4+ T cells sorted from blood. Subset given: CD45RA+ positively selected. The sequence derives from a man younger than 45 in good health. This CDR3 is CAWRENPGLAYEQYF. CDR3 nucleotide sequence: TGTGCCTGGAGGGAAAATCCGGGACTAGCCTACGAGCAGTACTTC. The full variable domain, completed using reference TRBV30 and TRBJ2-7, is SQTIHQWPATLVQPVGSPLSLECTVEGTSNPNLYWYRQAAGRGLQLLFYSVGIGQISSEVPQNLSASRPQDRQFILSSKKLLLSDSGFYLCAWRENPGLAYEQYFGPGTRLTVT.